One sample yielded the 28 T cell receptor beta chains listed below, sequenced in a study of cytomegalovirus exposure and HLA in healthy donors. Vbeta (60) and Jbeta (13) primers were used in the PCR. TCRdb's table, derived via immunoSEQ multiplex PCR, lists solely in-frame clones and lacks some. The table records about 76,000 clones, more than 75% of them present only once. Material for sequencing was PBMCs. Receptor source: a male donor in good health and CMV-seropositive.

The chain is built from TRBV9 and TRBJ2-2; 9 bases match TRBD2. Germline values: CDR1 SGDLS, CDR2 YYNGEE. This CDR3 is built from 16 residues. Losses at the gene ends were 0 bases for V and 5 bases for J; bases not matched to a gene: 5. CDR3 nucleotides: TGTGCCAGCAGCGTAGGCGGGGGGGGGAGAACCGGGGAGCTGTTTTTT. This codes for CASSVGGGGRTGELFF.

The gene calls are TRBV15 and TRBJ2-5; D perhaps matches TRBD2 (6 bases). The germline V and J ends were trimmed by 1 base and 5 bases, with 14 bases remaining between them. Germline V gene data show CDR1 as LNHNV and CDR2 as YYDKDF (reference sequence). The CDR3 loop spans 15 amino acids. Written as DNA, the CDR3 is TGTGCCACCAGCAGAGGGACTATCGGACGGGAGACCCAGTACTTC. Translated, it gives CATSRGTIGRETQYF.

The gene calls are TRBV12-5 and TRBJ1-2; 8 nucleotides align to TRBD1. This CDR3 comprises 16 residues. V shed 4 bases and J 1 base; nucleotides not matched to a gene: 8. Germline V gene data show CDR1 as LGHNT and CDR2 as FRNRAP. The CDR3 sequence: CASGSTGEKVNYGYTF. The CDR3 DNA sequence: TGTGCTAGTGGTTCGACAGGGGAAAAGGTTAACTATGGCTACACCTTC.

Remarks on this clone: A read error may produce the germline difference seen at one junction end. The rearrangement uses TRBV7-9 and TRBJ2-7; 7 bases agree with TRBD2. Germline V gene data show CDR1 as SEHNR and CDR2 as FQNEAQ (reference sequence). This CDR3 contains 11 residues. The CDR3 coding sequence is TGTTCCAGCAGCCGGGGGGACGAGCAGTACTTC. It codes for CSSSRGDEQYF.

The CDR3 region is CEKSGYDRGSTDTQYF. CDR3 in DNA: TGTGAGAAGAGCGGCTACGACAGGGGGTCCACAGATACGCAGTATTTT. The chain combines TRBV7-8 with TRBJ2-3; 9 nucleotides match TRBD1. CDR1 is SGHVS and CDR2 is FQNEAQ in the germline V gene. The CDR3 has 16 amino acids.

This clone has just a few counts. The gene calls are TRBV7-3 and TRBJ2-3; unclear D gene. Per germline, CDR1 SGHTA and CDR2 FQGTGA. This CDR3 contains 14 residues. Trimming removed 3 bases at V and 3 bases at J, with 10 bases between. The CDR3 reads CASSFSPGTDTQYF. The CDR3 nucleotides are TGTGCCAGCAGCTTCAGTCCCGGGACAGATACGCAGTATTTT.

DNA for the CDR3: TGTGCCAGCAGCCAAGTGGCAGGGTGTGAACTGTTTTTT. This gives the protein CASSQVAGCELFF. This chain links TRBV14 with TRBJ1-4; tentatively, D is TRBD1 (5 bases). The germline V gene has CDR1 SGHDN and CDR2 FVKESK. CDR3 size: 13 residues. The ends were cut back, 1 base at V and 12 bases at J, with 12 bases in the middle.

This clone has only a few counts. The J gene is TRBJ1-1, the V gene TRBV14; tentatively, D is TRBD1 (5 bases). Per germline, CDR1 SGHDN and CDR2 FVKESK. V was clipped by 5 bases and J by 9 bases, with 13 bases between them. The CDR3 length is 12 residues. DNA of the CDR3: TGTGCCAGCAGCGGGAGGGGATCCCAAGCTTTCTTT. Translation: CASSGRGSQAFF.

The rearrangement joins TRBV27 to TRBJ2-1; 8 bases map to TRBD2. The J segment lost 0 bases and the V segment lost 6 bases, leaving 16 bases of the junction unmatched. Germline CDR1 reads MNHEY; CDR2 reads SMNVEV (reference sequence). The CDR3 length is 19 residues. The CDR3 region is CASSTSREGGTSSYNEQFF. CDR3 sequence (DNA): TGTGCCAGCAGCACTTCTCGGGAGGGGGGAACTAGCTCCTACAATGAGCAGTTCTTC.

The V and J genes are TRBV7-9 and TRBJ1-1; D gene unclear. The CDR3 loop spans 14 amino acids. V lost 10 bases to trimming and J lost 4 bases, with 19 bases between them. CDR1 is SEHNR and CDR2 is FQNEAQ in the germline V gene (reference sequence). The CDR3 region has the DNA TGTGCCACCCACCCCCCCCTGGGAGGCACTGAAGCTTTCTTT. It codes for CATHPPLGGTEAFF.

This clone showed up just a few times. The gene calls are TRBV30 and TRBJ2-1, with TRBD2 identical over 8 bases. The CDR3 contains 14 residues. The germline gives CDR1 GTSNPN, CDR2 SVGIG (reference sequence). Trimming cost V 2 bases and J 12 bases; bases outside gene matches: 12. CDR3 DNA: TGTGCCTGGAGTCCGGGGGGGGGTACAATGAGGCAGTTCTTC. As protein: CAWSPGGGTMRQFF.

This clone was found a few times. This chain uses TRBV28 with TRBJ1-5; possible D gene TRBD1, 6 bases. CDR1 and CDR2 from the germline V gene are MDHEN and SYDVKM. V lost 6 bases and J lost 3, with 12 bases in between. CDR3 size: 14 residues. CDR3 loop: CASSEGQHNQPQHF. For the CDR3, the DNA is TGTGCCAGCAGCGAAGGACAGCACAATCAGCCCCAGCATTTT. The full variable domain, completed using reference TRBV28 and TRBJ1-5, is DVKVTQSSRYLVKRTGEKVFLECVQDMDHENMFWYRQDPGLGLRLIYFSYDVKMKEKGDIPEGYSVSREKKERFSLILESASTNQTSMYLCASSEGQHNQPQHFGDGTRLSIL.

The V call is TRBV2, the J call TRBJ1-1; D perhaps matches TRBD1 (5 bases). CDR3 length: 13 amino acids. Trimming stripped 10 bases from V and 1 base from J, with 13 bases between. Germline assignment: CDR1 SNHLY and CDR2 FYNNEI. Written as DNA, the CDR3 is TGTGCCACCCGGTCGGGGGGGAACACTGAAGCTTTCTTT. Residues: CATRSGGNTEAFF. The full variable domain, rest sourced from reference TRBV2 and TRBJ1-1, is EPEVTQTPSHQVTQMGQEVILRCVPISNHLYFYWYRQILGQKVEFLVSFYNNEISEKSEIFDDQFSVERPDGSNFTLKIRSTKLEDSAMYFCATRSGGNTEAFFGQGTRLTVV.

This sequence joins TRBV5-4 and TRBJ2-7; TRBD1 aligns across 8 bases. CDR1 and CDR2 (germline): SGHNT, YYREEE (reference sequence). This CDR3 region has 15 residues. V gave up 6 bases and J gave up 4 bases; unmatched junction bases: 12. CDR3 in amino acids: CASILQGAGTYEQYF. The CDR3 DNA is TGTGCCAGCATACTCCAGGGGGCCGGCACGTACGAGCAGTACTTC.

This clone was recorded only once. The CDR3: CASSPPAGGGAGELFF. Written as DNA, the CDR3 is TGTGCCAGCAGCCCCCCGGCGGGTGGTGGGGCCGGGGAGCTGTTTTTT. J is TRBJ2-2 and V is TRBV7-6, with a tentative D call TRBD2 (5 bases). Trimming stripped 5 bases from V and 6 bases from J, with 19 bases between. The germline V gene has CDR1 SGHVS and CDR2 FNYEAQ. The CDR3 loop spans 16 amino acids.

The CDR3 protein is CASSFRGLNTDTQYF. CDR3 DNA sequence: TGTGCCAGCAGCTTTAGGGGCCTAAACACAGATACGCAGTATTTT. The gene calls are TRBV5-6 and TRBJ2-3; D might be TRBD1 (5 bases). The germline V and J ends were trimmed by 2 bases and 2 bases, with 12 bases remaining between them. Germline values: CDR1 SGHDT, CDR2 YYEEEE. This CDR3 has 15 residues.

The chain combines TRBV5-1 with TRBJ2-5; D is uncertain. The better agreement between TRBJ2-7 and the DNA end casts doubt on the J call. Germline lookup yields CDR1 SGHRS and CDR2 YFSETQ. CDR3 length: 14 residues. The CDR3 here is CASSLGPQTYEQYF. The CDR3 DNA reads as TGCGCCAGCAGCTTGGGCCCCCAAACCTACGAGCAGTACTTC.

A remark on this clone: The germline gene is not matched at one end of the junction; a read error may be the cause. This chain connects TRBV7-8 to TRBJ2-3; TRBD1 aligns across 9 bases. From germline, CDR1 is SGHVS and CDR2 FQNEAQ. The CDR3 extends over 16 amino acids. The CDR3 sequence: CDSSGYDRGSTDTQYF. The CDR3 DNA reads TGTGACAGCAGCGGCTACGACAGGGGGTCCACAGATACGCAGTATTTT.

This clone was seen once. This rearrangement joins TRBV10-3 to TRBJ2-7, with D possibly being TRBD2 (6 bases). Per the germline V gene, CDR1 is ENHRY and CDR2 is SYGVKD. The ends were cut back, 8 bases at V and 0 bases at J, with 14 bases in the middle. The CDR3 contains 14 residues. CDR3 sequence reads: CAIRSGGDSYEQYF. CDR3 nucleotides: TGTGCCATCCGATCCGGGGGAGACTCCTACGAGCAGTACTTC.

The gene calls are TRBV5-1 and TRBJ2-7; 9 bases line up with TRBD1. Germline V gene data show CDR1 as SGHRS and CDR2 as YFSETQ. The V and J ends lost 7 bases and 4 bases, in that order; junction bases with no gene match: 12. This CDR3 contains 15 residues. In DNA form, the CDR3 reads TGCGCCAGCGGCCCCGGGACAGGGATTTTGTACGAGCAGTACTTC. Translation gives CASGPGTGILYEQYF.

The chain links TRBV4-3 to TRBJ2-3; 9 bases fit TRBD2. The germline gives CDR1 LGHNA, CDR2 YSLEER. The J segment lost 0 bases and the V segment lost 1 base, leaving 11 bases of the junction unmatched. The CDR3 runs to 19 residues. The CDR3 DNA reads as TGCGCCAGCAGCCAAGGGGGGGTAGCGGGGGACACCAGCACAGATACGCAGTATTTT. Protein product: CASSQGGVAGDTSTDTQYF.

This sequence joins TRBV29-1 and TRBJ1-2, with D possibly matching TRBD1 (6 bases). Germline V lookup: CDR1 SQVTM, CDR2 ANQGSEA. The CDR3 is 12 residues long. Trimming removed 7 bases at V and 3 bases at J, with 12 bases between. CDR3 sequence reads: CSDQQGYYGYTF. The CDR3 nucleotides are TGCAGCGACCAACAGGGTTACTATGGCTACACCTTC.

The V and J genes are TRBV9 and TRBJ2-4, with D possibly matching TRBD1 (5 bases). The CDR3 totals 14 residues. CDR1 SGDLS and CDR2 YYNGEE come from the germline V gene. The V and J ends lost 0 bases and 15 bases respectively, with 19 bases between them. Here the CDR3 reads CASSVDPDNTGLYF. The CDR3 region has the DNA TGTGCCAGCAGCGTAGACCCGGACAACACCGGTTTGTACTTC.

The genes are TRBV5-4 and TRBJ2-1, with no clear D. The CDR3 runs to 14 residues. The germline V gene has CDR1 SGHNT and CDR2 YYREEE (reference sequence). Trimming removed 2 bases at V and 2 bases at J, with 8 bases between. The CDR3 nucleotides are TGTGCCAGCAGCTTCGACCAGGCCTACAATGAGCAGTTCTTC. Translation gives CASSFDQAYNEQFF.

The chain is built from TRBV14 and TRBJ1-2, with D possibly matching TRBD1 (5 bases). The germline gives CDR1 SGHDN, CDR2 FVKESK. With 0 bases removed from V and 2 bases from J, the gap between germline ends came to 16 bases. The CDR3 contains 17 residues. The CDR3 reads CASSQDRYAGKNYGYTF. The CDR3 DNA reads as TGTGCCAGCAGCCAAGATAGGTACGCAGGGAAGAACTATGGCTACACCTTC.

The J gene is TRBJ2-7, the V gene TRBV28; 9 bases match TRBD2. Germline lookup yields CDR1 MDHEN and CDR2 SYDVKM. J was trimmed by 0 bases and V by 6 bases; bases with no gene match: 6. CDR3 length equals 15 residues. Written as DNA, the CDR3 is TGTGCCAGCAGACTTACTAGCGGGCGCTCCTACGAGCAGTACTTC. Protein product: CASRLTSGRSYEQYF.

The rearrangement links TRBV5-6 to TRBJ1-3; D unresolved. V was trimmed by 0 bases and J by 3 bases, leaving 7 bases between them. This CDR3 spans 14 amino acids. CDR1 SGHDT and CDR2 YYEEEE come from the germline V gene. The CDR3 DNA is TGTGCCAGCAGCTTGGTGAACAGTGGAAACACCATATATTTT. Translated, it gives CASSLVNSGNTIYF.

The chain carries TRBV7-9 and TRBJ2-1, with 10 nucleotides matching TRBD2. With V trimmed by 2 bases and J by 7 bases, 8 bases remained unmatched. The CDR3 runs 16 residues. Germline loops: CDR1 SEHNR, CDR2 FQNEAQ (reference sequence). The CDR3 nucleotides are TGTGCCAGCAGCTTAATGGGGTCTAGCGGGAGAAATGAGCAGTTCTTC. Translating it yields CASSLMGSSGRNEQFF. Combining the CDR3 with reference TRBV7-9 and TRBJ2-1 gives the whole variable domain DTGVSQNPRHKITKRGQNVTFRCDPISEHNRLYWYRQTLGQGPEFLTYFQNEAQLEKSRLLSDRFSAERPKGSFSTLEIQRTEQGDSAMYLCASSLMGSSGRNEQFFGPGTRLTVL.